This T cell receptor beta chain was observed in a study of post-analysis software for immune sequencing data. General study results and limits: In patients, about five TRBV segments were more frequent than in controls, with TRBV5-6, TRBV5-1 and TRBV20-1 among them. By F measure, samples from a shared preparation batch strongly co-clustered.

This clonotype was counted ten times or more. The target antigen is unknown. This CDR3 contains 16 residues. Trimming left V 7 bases short and J 5 bases short, with 22 bases between. Per the germline V gene, CDR1 is SGDLS and CDR2 is YYNGEE. The authors incorporated unique molecular identifiers into the TCR beta cDNA libraries. One entry per CDR3 protein, called by TCRdb with MiXCR from the PCR reads. The data show over 150,000 distinct CDR3 sequences, 30% seen once. The receptor comes from a girl aged 5-17 years with multiple sclerosis. The genes are TRBV9 and TRBJ2-1; tentative D call: TRBD1 (6 bases). Sequencing was done on a sample of blood. CDR3: CASSGGSGQKNNEQFF. The CDR3 coding sequence is TGTGCCAGCTCAGGAGGATCTGGACAGAAAAACAATGAGCAGTTCTTC. Looking up the rest from reference TRBV9 and TRBJ2-1 gives the full variable domain: DSGVTQTPKHLITATGQRVTLRCSPRSGDLSVYWYQQSLDQGLQFLIQYYNGEERAKGNILERFSAQQFPDLHSELNLSSLELGDSALYFCASSGGSGQKNNEQFFGPGTRLTVL.